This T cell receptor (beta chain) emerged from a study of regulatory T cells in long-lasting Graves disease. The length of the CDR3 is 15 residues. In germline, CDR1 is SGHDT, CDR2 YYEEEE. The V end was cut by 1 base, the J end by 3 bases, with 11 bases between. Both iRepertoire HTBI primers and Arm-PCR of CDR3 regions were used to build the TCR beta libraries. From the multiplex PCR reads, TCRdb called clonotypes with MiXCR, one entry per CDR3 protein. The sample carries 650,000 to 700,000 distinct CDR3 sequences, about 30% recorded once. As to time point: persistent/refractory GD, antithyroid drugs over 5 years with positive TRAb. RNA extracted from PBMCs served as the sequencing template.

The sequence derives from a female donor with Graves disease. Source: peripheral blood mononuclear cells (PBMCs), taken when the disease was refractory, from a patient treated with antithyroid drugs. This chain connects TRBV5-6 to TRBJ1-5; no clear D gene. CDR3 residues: CASSLSGIVNQPQHF. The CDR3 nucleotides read TGTGCCAGCAGCTTGTCTGGGATCGTCAATCAGCCCCAGCATTTT. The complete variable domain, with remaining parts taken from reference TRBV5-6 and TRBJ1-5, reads DAGVTQSPTHLIKTRGQQVTLRCSPKSGHDTVSWYQQALGQGPQFIFQYYEEEERQRGNFPDRFSGHQFPNYSSELNVNALLLGDSALYLCASSLSGIVNQPQHFGDGTRLSIL.